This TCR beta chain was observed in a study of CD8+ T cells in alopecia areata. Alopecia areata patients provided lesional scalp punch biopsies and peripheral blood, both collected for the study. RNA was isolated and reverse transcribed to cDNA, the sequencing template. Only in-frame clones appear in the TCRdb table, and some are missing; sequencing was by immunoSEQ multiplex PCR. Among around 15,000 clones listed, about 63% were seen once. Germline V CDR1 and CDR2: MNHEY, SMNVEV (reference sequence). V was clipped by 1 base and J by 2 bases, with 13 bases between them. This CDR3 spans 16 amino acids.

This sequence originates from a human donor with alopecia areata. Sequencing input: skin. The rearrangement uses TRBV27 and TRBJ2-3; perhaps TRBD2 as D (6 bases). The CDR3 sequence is CASSLFPSVVTDTQYF. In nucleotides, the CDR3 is TGTGCCAGCAGTTTATTTCCTAGCGTAGTCACAGATACGCAGTATTTT.